This TCR beta chain came from a study of blood T cell repertoires in COVID-19 (dated by TCRdb to 2018 to 2021). The study in broad terms: Collaborator samples came from the United States, Italy and Spain and covered acute and convalescent phases of COVID-19. Samples came from the ongoing ImmuneRACE study (first 160 participants) plus 1,254 subjects from 6 global collaborators. Deeply sampled blood TCRbeta repertoires from subjects exposed to, actively infected with, or recovered from COVID-19 were included in the dataset. The material from the prospective study consisted of cDNA or gDNA derived from T cells, B-cell-depleted T cells, or PBMCs. The sample metadata nearly always contained a de-identified subject ID, COVID-19 status, age in years and sex. Where available, HLA class I and class II types were taken from metadata supplied by the sample provider and were not determined by assay-based typing. The repertoires were released in a freely available public database meant as a resource for research on the immune response to SARS-CoV-2.

On this clone: Its cognate antigen has yet to be identified. Per-base quality was not reported, and no clone a single base away is much larger than it.

Overall study results and their limits: Clinical and demographic metadata were provided uncurated, with the amount varying by source and participant.

In Seattle, one collaborating source enrolled patients while the infection was active and tracked those patients longitudinally over the course of disease. The collaborating institutions used their own protocols to collect whole blood in K2EDTA tubes. For TCRbeta analysis, collaborators shipped samples as frozen whole blood, isolated PBMCs, or DNA extracted from either of those sample types. TCRbeta CDR3 regions were amplified from genomic DNA using the immunoSEQ Assay, a bias-controlled multiplex PCR. The authors' pipeline ran thus. Within the assay, amplification of reference gene primers was used to estimate how many nucleated cells each sample contained. To quantify the absolute abundance of each unique TCRbeta CDR3 rearrangement, sequence reads were collapsed and filtered. For each sample, productive Simpson clonality was calculated by taking the square root of Simpson's diversity index across productive rearrangements. TCRdb took this table from immuneACCESS and kept in-frame rearrangements with V and J called. Such tables lack part of the clones; where checked against another copy, unresolved V genes explain under half of the gap, and the rest is unexplained. The DNA was the basis for D and trimming; V, J and clone size are from that table. The sample profile shows 250,000 to 400,000 clones; about 90% of them were found once. Approximately 2.9% of the sample rests with the top ten.

Trimming accounts for 5 bases at V and 3 bases at J, while the number of junction bases matched to no gene is 6. CDR1 and CDR2 are drawn from the germline V gene: SGHVS, FQNEAQ. Measured from the cysteine to the phenylalanine, the CDR3 is 14 residues long. CDR3 DNA only is kept here, 42 bases in frame from base 1. The rearranged chain carries TRBV7-8 and TRBJ1-1; the central 7 bases match TRBD1. The receptor comes from a woman aged 25-40 years with COVID-19, enrolled during active disease. Source material: peripheral blood. The nucleotides are TGTGCCAGCAGCCAGAGGGGGCCTGACACTGAAGCTTTCTTT. It specifies CASSQRGPDTEAFF.